A selection of T cell receptor beta chains follows, all from one sample in a study of Graves' ophthalmopathy and Graves' hyperthyroidism. TCRdb itself ran the multiplex PCR reads through MiXCR, one entry per CDR3 protein. Among some 350,000 distinct CDR3 sequences, about a sixth were seen once, and the ten largest hold 2.4%. Sequencing was carried out using peripheral blood. Receptors were obtained from an adult woman with stable Graves' hyperthyroidism. The CDR3 runs from the conserved cysteine through the conserved F or W. Each record gives: V gene, clone size, D gene, J gene, CDR3 protein, CDR3 DNA. D genes are given only for firm matches. Rows give clone size only sometimes, using once, few, many, or a class for an expanded clone.

V: TRBV11-1; size: few; D: TRBD1; J: TRBJ2-7; CDR3: CASSSPGQGGPYEQYF; DNA: TGTGCCAGCAGCTCACCGGGACAGGGGGGGCCCTACGAGCAGTACTTC
V: TRBV28; size: many; D: -; J: TRBJ2-7; CDR3: CASSFGALTVYYEQYF; DNA: TGTGCCAGCAGTTTTGGGGCCCTCACCGTGTACTACGAGCAGTACTTC
V: TRBV29-1; size: many; D: TRBD1; J: TRBJ2-7; CDR3: CSVLTGGKAYEQYF; DNA: TGCAGCGTTCTCACAGGGGGCAAGGCCTACGAGCAGTACTTC
V: TRBV20-1; size: many; D: TRBD2; J: TRBJ2-5; CDR3: CSARGRIGLVGETQYF; DNA: TGCAGTGCTAGAGGCCGAATAGGACTAGTCGGAGAGACCCAGTACTTC
V: TRBV19; size: many; D: TRBD2; J: TRBJ2-7; CDR3: CASSIAGLADSYEQYF; DNA: TGTGCCAGTAGTATAGCCGGACTAGCGGATTCCTACGAGCAGTACTTC
V: TRBV12-3/TRBV12-4; size: many; D: TRBD1; J: TRBJ1-6; CDR3: CASRLGQGNSPLHF; DNA: TGTGCCAGCAGACTCGGACAGGGTAATTCACCCCTCCACTTT
V: TRBV24-1; size: many; D: -; J: TRBJ2-5; CDR3: CATSERQPLAGVQETQYF; DNA: TGTGCCACCAGTGAGCGTCAACCCCTGGCAGGGGTCCAAGAGACCCAGTACTTC
V: TRBV18; size: many; D: -; J: TRBJ2-5; CDR3: CASSPPQGGKETQYF; DNA: TGTGCCAGCTCACCACCACAGGGAGGTAAAGAGACCCAGTACTTC
V: TRBV9; size: many; D: -; J: TRBJ1-1; CDR3: CASSVGTANTEAFF; DNA: TGTGCCAGCAGCGTAGGAACGGCGAACACTGAAGCTTTCTTT
V: TRBV30; size: -; D: -; J: TRBJ2-5; CDR3: CAWSKPGREETQYF; DNA: TGTGCCTGGAGTAAGCCGGGCAGGGAAGAGACCCAGTACTTC
V: TRBV19; size: many; D: -; J: TRBJ1-2; CDR3: CASSIGGLAAYGYTF; DNA: TGTGCCAGTAGTATCGGGGGACTAGCAGCTTATGGCTACACCTTC
V: TRBV12-3/TRBV12-4; size: -; D: TRBD1; J: TRBJ1-5; CDR3: CASRLGQGAGQPQHF; DNA: TGTGCCAGCAGACTTGGACAGGGGGCAGGTCAGCCCCAGCATTTT
V: TRBV12-3/TRBV12-4; size: -; D: TRBD1; J: TRBJ1-5; CDR3: CASSYSNRGWQPQHF; DNA: TGTGCCAGCAGCTACTCAAACAGGGGCTGGCAGCCCCAGCATTTT
V: TRBV2; size: many; D: TRBD1; J: TRBJ1-1; CDR3: CASSEGTGGTEAFF; DNA: TGTGCCAGCAGTGAAGGGACAGGGGGAACTGAAGCTTTCTTT
V: TRBV9; size: -; D: -; J: TRBJ1-2; CDR3: CASSPDPGTLYGYTF; DNA: TGTGCCAGCAGCCCCGATCCTGGGACACTCTATGGCTACACCTTC
V: TRBV6-5; size: -; D: TRBD1; J: TRBJ2-1; CDR3: CASSHRQGYNEQFF; DNA: TGTGCCAGCAGTCACCGACAGGGGTACAATGAGCAGTTCTTC
V: TRBV7-8; size: -; D: -; J: TRBJ2-7; CDR3: CASSQDTGWYEQYF; DNA: TGTGCCAGCAGCCAAGATACCGGGTGGTACGAGCAGTACTTC
V: TRBV4-1; size: -; D: TRBD1; J: TRBJ1-5; CDR3: CASSPGQGFSQPQHF; DNA: TGCGCCAGCAGCCCGGGACAGGGGTTCTCTCAGCCCCAGCATTTT
V: TRBV12-5; size: many; D: -; J: TRBJ2-5; CDR3: CASGTTLTAETQYF; DNA: TGTGCTAGTGGGACTACCCTAACCGCAGAGACCCAGTACTTC
V: TRBV12-5; size: -; D: TRBD1; J: TRBJ1-1; CDR3: CASGLPGGTEAFF; DNA: TGTGCTAGTGGTTTGCCAGGGGGCACTGAAGCTTTCTTT
V: TRBV7-2; size: -; D: TRBD2; J: TRBJ2-7; CDR3: CASSSSGSFSEQYF; DNA: TGTGCCAGCAGTTCTAGCGGGAGTTTCTCCGAGCAGTACTTC
V: TRBV12-3/TRBV12-4; size: -; D: -; J: TRBJ1-5; CDR3: CASSLGKSNQPQHF; DNA: TGTGCCAGCAGTTTAGGGAAGAGCAATCAGCCCCAGCATTTT
V: TRBV11-2; size: many; D: -; J: TRBJ1-2; CDR3: CASSFWENGYTF; DNA: TGTGCCAGCAGCTTTTGGGAGAACGGCTACACCTTC
V: TRBV30; size: many; D: -; J: TRBJ2-5; CDR3: CAWSQHGGQETQYF; DNA: TGTGCCTGGAGTCAGCATGGGGGCCAAGAGACCCAGTACTTC
V: TRBV5-4; size: many; D: TRBD1; J: TRBJ1-6; CDR3: CASSFGTGSNSPLHF; DNA: TGTGCCAGCAGCTTCGGGACAGGGAGTAATTCACCCCTCCACTTT
V: TRBV6-1; size: many; D: -; J: TRBJ2-7; CDR3: CASRPDRIAYEQYF; DNA: TGTGCCAGCAGACCTGACAGGATCGCCTACGAGCAGTACTTC
V: TRBV30; size: many; D: -; J: TRBJ1-3; CDR3: CAWSVPRPRSRNTIYF; DNA: TGTGCCTGGAGTGTACCGCGCCCTCGATCGCGAAACACCATATATTTT
V: TRBV5-1; size: many; D: -; J: TRBJ2-7; CDR3: CASSLEGGGRGQYF; DNA: TGCGCCAGCAGCTTGGAAGGTGGGGGCCGGGGGCAGTACTTC
V: TRBV12-3/TRBV12-4; size: many; D: TRBD2; J: TRBJ2-7; CDR3: CASSRLAGTEQYF; DNA: TGTGCCAGCAGTCGTCTAGCGGGAACCGAGCAGTACTTC
V: TRBV7-3; size: many; D: -; J: TRBJ1-1; CDR3: CASSSTGVEAFF; DNA: TGTGCCAGCAGCTCCACGGGGGTTGAAGCTTTCTTT
V: TRBV7-2; size: many; D: -; J: TRBJ2-7; CDR3: CASSLAGAAEQYF; DNA: TGTGCCAGCAGCTTGGCGGGGGCAGCCGAGCAGTACTTC
V: TRBV11-2; size: -; D: -; J: TRBJ2-5; CDR3: CASSLGGTRPQYF; DNA: TGTGCCAGCAGCTTAGGAGGGACTCGGCCCCAGTACTTC
V: TRBV6-1; size: -; D: -; J: TRBJ1-1; CDR3: CAAQGTLNTEAFF; DNA: TGTGCCGCCCAGGGGACTCTGAACACTGAAGCTTTCTTT
V: TRBV24-1; size: -; D: -; J: TRBJ2-7; CDR3: CATSDPSDYEQYF; DNA: TGTGCCACCAGTGATCCCAGCGACTACGAGCAGTACTTC
V: TRBV10-3; size: -; D: TRBD1; J: TRBJ2-5; CDR3: CAINSGTGGRRETQYF; DNA: TGTGCCATCAATTCCGGGACAGGGGGCCGAAGGGAGACTCAGTACTTC
V: TRBV7-2; size: many; D: -; J: TRBJ1-1; CDR3: CASSRTTSMGAFF; DNA: TGTGCCAGCAGCCGGACGACATCAATGGGAGCTTTCTTT
V: TRBV12-3/TRBV12-4; size: -; D: TRBD1; J: TRBJ1-1; CDR3: CASTGTGEVFF; DNA: TGTGCCAGCACCGGGACAGGGGAAGTTTTCTTT
V: TRBV10-3; size: many; D: -; J: TRBJ2-5; CDR3: CAISENGETQYF; DNA: TGTGCCATCAGTGAAAATGGAGAGACCCAGTACTTC
V: TRBV6-5; size: many; D: -; J: TRBJ1-1; CDR3: CASSRLLGERNTEAFF; DNA: TGTGCCAGCAGTAGGCTTCTCGGGGAACGGAACACTGAAGCTTTCTTT
V: TRBV12-3/TRBV12-4; size: many; D: TRBD2; J: TRBJ2-5; CDR3: CASRSGRAPETQYF; DNA: TGTGCCAGCAGGAGCGGGAGGGCCCCAGAGACCCAGTACTTC
V: TRBV5-1; size: many; D: -; J: TRBJ1-1; CDR3: CASSLDTWGNTEAFF; DNA: TGCGCCAGCAGCTTGGACACATGGGGGAACACTGAAGCTTTCTTT
V: TRBV2; size: -; D: -; J: TRBJ1-5; CDR3: CASEGLNSNQPQHF; DNA: TGTGCCAGCGAGGGCTTGAATAGCAATCAGCCCCAGCATTTT
V: TRBV6-1; size: many; D: -; J: TRBJ2-7; CDR3: CASSPREAHYEQYF; DNA: TGTGCCAGCAGTCCCCGGGAAGCCCACTACGAGCAGTACTTC
V: TRBV11-2; size: many; D: -; J: TRBJ2-2; CDR3: CASSLVKLLGLFF; DNA: TGTGCCAGCAGCTTAGTTAAGCTGCTTGGGCTGTTTTTT
V: TRBV20-1; size: -; D: -; J: TRBJ1-5; CDR3: CSARPGAIDNQPQHF; DNA: TGCAGTGCTAGACCGGGGGCTATAGATAATCAGCCCCAGCATTTT
V: TRBV11-2; size: -; D: -; J: TRBJ2-7; CDR3: CASSFRGTASSYEQYF; DNA: TGTGCCAGCAGCTTCCGAGGGACGGCTAGCTCCTACGAGCAGTACTTC
V: TRBV30; size: -; D: -; J: TRBJ1-1; CDR3: CAWSVLWGNTEAFF; DNA: TGTGCCTGGAGTGTACTGTGGGGGAACACTGAAGCTTTCTTT
V: TRBV12-3/TRBV12-4; size: many; D: -; J: TRBJ2-5; CDR3: CASSSTGEGETQYF; DNA: TGTGCCAGCAGCTCTACAGGGGAGGGGGAGACCCAGTACTTC
V: TRBV20-1; size: many; D: -; J: TRBJ2-7; CDR3: CSARTQTGTVSYEQYF; DNA: TGCAGTGCTAGGACTCAGACTGGGACCGTCTCCTACGAGCAGTACTTC
V: TRBV25-1; size: many; D: TRBD1; J: TRBJ1-4; CDR3: CASSEPTGVEGEKLVF; DNA: TGTGCCAGCAGTGAACCAACAGGGGTGGAAGGGGAAAAACTGGTTTTT
V: TRBV24-1; size: many; D: TRBD2; J: TRBJ2-5; CDR3: CATSDITSGRVETQYF; DNA: TGTGCCACCAGTGATATCACTAGCGGGAGGGTAGAGACCCAGTACTTC